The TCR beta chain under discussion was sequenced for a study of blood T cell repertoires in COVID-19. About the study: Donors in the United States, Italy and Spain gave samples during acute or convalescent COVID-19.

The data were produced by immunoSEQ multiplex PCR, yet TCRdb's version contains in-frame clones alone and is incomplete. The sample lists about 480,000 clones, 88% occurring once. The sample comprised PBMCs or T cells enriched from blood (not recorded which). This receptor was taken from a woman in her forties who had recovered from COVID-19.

For the CDR3, the DNA is TGTGCCCACACTCCTAGAGGCGGGAACCCTAGCTCCTACAATGAGCAGTTCTTC. Translating gives CAHTPRGGNPSSYNEQFF. This sequence joins TRBV30 and TRBJ2-1; D perhaps matches TRBD2 (6 bases). V was trimmed by 8 bases and J by 0 bases, leaving 26 bases between them. The length of the CDR3 is 18 residues. CDR1 and CDR2 from the germline V gene are GTSNPN and SVGIG (reference sequence).